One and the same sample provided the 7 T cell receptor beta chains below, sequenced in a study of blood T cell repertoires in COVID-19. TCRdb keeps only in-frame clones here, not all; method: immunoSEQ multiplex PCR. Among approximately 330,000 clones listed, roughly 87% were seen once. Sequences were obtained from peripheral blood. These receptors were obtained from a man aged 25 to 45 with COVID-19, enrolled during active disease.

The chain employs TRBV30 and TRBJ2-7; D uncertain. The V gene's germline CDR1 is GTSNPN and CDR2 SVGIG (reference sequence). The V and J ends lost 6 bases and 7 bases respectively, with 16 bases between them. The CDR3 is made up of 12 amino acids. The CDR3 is CACVSPPREQYF. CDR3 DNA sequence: TGTGCCTGTGTGTCCCCTCCTCGGGAGCAGTACTTC.

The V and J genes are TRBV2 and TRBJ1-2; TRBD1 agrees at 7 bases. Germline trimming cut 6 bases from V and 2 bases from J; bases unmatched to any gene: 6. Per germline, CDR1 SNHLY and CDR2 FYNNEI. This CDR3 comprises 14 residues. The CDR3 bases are TGTGCCAGCAGGGGGGACAGCTCCAACTATGGCTACACCTTC. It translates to CASRGDSSNYGYTF. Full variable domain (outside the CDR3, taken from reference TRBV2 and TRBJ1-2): EPEVTQTPSHQVTQMGQEVILRCVPISNHLYFYWYRQILGQKVEFLVSFYNNEISEKSEIFDDQFSVERPDGSNFTLKIRSTKLEDSAMYFCASRGDSSNYGYTFGSGTRLTVV.

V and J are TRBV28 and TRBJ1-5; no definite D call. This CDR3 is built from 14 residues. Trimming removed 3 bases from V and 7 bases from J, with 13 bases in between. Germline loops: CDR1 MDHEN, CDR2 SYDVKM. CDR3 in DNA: TGTGCCAGCAGTTTTTATCTAGGAGGACAGCCCCAGCATTTT. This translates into CASSFYLGGQPQHF.

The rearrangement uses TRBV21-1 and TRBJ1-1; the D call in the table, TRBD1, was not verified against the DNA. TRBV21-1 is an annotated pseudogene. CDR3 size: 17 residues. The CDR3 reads CASSKASTGLMNTEAFF. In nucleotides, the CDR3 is TGTGCCAGCAGCAAAGCTTCGACAGGCCTTATGAACACTGAAGCTTTCTTT.

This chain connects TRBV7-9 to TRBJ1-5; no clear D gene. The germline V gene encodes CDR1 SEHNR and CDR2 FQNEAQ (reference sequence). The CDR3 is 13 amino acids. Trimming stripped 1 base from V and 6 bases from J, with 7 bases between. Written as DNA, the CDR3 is TGTGCCAGCAGCTTAGTAGAGGGTCAGCCCCAGCATTTT. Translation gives CASSLVEGQPQHF.

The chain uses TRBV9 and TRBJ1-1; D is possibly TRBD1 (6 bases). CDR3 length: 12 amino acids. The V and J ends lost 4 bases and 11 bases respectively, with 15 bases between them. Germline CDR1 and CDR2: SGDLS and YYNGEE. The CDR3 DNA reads TGTGCCAGCAGCCCCAATCGCAGGGGTGCTTTCTTT. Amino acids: CASSPNRRGAFF.

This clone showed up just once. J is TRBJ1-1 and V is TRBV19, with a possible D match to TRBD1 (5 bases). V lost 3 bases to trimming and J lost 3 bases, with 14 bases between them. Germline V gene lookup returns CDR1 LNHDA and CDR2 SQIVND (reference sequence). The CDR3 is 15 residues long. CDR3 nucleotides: TGTGCCAGTAGTATTGGTGCCGCGGGGGACACTGAAGCTTTCTTT. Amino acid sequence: CASSIGAAGDTEAFF.